The rows below give T cell receptor beta chains drawn from one sample of a study of OX40 agonist ivuxolimab in advanced cancers. The protocol was immunoSEQ multiplex PCR, while the TCRdb copy is restricted to in-frame clones and leaves out a portion. The table records nearly 70,000 clones, under 90% of them present only once. The source material was CD4+ or CD8+ T cells sorted from blood, sampled in a trial of the OX40 agonist ivuxolimab. Receptors were obtained from an adult with an advanced solid tumor such as melanoma, head and neck, liver or kidney cancer. Each CDR3 is given with its conserved first and last residue.

j_call: TRBJ1-1
cdr3_length: 13
v_call: TRBV7-2
cdr3_aa: CASSLGTGRRVFF

j_call: TRBJ2-1
cdr3_length: 13
v_call: TRBV7-8
cdr3_aa: CASSRGGDNEQFF

j_call: .
cdr3_length: 14
v_call: TRBV27
cdr3_aa: CASRDRWEGREQYF

j_call: TRBJ1-3
cdr3_length: 14
v_call: TRBV18
cdr3_aa: CASSQGNSGNTIYF

j_call: TRBJ2-1
cdr3_length: 13
v_call: TRBV19
cdr3_aa: CASSLLVGDEQFF

j_call: TRBJ1-3
cdr3_length: 16
v_call: TRBV6-6
cdr3_aa: CASSYSIPGTGNTIYF

j_call: TRBJ2-3
cdr3_length: 13
v_call: TRBV5-1
cdr3_aa: CASRTILANTQYF

j_call: TRBJ2-7
cdr3_length: 11
v_call: TRBV6-5
cdr3_aa: CASNLGGEQYF

j_call: TRBJ2-2
cdr3_length: 15
v_call: TRBV5-1
cdr3_aa: CASSPGTANTGELFF

j_call: TRBJ2-2
cdr3_length: 16
v_call: TRBV27
cdr3_aa: CASSSRIEWNTGELFF

j_call: TRBJ2-6
cdr3_length: 13
v_call: TRBV19
cdr3_aa: CASSPTGANVLTF

j_call: TRBJ1-1
cdr3_length: 15
v_call: TRBV27
cdr3_aa: CASFSPSGGATEAFF

j_call: TRBJ1-2
cdr3_length: 15
v_call: TRBV7-9
cdr3_aa: CASSSPTMWFFGYTF

j_call: TRBJ1-1
cdr3_length: 11
v_call: TRBV5-1
cdr3_aa: CASAGDTEAFF

j_call: TRBJ2-1
cdr3_length: 16
v_call: TRBV7-3
cdr3_aa: CASSLIGGPEYNEQFF

j_call: TRBJ2-7
cdr3_length: 18
v_call: TRBV5-3
cdr3_aa: CARSLLAGGQWGPYEQYF

j_call: TRBJ1-6
cdr3_length: 15
v_call: TRBV5-1
cdr3_aa: CASSLSPTADSPLHF

j_call: TRBJ2-1
cdr3_length: 13
v_call: TRBV6-6
cdr3_aa: CASLSRGPGEQFF

j_call: TRBJ1-5
cdr3_length: 15
v_call: TRBV4-3
cdr3_aa: CASSQDVAGNQPQHF

j_call: TRBJ2-1
cdr3_length: 17
v_call: TRBV11-3
cdr3_aa: CASSLRLAGALSHEQFF

j_call: TRBJ1-2
cdr3_length: 16
v_call: TRBV18
cdr3_aa: CASSPVPHLSNYGYTF

j_call: TRBJ1-2
cdr3_length: 16
v_call: TRBV28
cdr3_aa: CASSRTGGAANYGYTF

j_call: TRBJ1-5
cdr3_length: 13
v_call: TRBV11-3
cdr3_aa: CASSSQSNQPQHF

j_call: TRBJ2-5
cdr3_length: 13
v_call: TRBV30
cdr3_aa: CAWTLRGGETQYF

j_call: TRBJ2-3
cdr3_length: 16
v_call: TRBV10-3
cdr3_aa: CAISASTSGRADTQYF

j_call: TRBJ1-5
cdr3_length: 16
v_call: TRBV6-6
cdr3_aa: CASTTSLGISNQPQHF

j_call: TRBJ1-5
cdr3_length: 18
v_call: TRBV19
cdr3_aa: CASSIILGQPYSNQPQHF

j_call: TRBJ2-7
cdr3_length: 13
v_call: TRBV7-9
cdr3_aa: CASSLAGAQREYF

j_call: TRBJ2-3
cdr3_length: 15
v_call: TRBV7-2
cdr3_aa: CASSLGGVGTDTQYF

j_call: TRBJ2-7
cdr3_length: 14
v_call: TRBV5-8
cdr3_aa: CASSSDRGKYEQYF

j_call: TRBJ2-7
cdr3_length: 11
v_call: TRBV29-1
cdr3_aa: CSVDLGYEQYF

j_call: TRBJ2-5
cdr3_length: 13
v_call: TRBV11-2
cdr3_aa: CASSSGLQETQYF

j_call: TRBJ2-7
cdr3_length: 16
v_call: TRBV7-6
cdr3_aa: CASSSRRDRSSYEQYF

j_call: TRBJ2-3
cdr3_length: 14
v_call: TRBV7-9
cdr3_aa: CASSFNRGVDTQYF

j_call: TRBJ2-5
cdr3_length: 15
v_call: TRBV4-3
cdr3_aa: CASSPRTSGSETQYF

j_call: TRBJ2-2
cdr3_length: 14
v_call: TRBV9
cdr3_aa: CASSAGPNTGELFF

j_call: TRBJ2-2
cdr3_length: 15
v_call: TRBV28
cdr3_aa: CASSLAGLNTGELFF

j_call: TRBJ1-1
cdr3_length: 13
v_call: TRBV28
cdr3_aa: CASRYGGGTEAFF

j_call: TRBJ2-7
cdr3_length: 15
v_call: TRBV7-6
cdr3_aa: CASSARTGRTYEQYF

j_call: TRBJ1-6
cdr3_length: 14
v_call: TRBV5-6
cdr3_aa: CASSPFSYGSPLHF

j_call: TRBJ2-7
cdr3_length: 14
v_call: TRBV19
cdr3_aa: CASSPGTGGGEQYF